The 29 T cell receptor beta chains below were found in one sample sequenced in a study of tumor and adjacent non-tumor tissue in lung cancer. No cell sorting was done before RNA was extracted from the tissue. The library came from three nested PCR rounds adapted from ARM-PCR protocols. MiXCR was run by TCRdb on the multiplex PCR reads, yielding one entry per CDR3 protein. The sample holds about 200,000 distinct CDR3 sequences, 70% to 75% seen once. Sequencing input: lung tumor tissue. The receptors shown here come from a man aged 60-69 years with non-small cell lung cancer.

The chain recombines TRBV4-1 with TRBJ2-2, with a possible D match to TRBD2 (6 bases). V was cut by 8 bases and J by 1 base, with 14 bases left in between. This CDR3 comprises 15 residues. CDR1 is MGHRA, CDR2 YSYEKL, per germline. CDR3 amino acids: CASFRGTGNTGELFF. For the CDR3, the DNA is TGCGCCAGCTTCCGTGGGACTGGGAACACCGGGGAGCTGTTTTTT.

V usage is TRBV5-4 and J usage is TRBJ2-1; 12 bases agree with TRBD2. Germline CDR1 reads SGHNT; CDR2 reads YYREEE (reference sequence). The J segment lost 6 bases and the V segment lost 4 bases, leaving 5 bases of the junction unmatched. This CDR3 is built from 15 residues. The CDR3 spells CASSLTSGRINEQFF. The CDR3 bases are TGTGCCAGCAGCCTGACTAGCGGGAGAATCAATGAGCAGTTCTTC.

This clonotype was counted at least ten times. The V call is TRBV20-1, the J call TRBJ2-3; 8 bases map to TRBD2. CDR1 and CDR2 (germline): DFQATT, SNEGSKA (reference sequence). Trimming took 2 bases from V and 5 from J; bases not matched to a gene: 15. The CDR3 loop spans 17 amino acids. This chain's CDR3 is CSARLWNGTRVLDTQYF. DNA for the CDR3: TGCAGTGCTAGACTGTGGAACGGGACTAGGGTCTTAGATACGCAGTATTTT.

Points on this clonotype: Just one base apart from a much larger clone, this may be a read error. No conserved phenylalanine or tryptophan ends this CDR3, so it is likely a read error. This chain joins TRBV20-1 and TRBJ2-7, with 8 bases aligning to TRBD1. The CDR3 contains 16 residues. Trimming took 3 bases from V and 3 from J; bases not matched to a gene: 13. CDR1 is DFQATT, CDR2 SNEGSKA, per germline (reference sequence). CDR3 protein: CSARRQGTAQGYEQYL. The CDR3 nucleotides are TGCAGTGCTAGGAGACAGGGGACGGCGCAGGGCTACGAGCAGTACTTA.

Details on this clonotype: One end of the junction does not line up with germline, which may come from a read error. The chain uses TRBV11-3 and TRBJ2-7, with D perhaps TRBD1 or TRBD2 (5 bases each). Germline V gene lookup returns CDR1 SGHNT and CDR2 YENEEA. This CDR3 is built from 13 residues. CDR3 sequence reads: CANSPGRSYEQYF. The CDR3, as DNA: TGTGCCAACAGCCCGGGACGGTCCTACGAGCAGTACTTC.

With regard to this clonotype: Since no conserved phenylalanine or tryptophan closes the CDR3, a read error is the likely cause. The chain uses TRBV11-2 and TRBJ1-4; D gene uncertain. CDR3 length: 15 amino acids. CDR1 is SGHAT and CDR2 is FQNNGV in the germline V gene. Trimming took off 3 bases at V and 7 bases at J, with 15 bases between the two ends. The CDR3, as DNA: TGTGCCAGCAGCTTCACGGATCTCGCGGGTGAAAAACTGTTTTTA. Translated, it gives CASSFTDLAGEKLFL.

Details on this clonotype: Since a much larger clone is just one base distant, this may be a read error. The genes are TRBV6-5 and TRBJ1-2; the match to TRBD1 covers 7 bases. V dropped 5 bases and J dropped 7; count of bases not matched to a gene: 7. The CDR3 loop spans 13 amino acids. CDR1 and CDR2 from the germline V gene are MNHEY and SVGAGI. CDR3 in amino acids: CASSATRTGGYTF. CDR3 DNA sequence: TGTGCCAGCAGTGCTACACGGACAGGTGGCTACACCTTC.

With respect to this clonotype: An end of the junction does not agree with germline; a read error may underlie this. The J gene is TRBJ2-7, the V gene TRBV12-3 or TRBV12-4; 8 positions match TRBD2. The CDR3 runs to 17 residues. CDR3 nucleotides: TGTGCCAGCAGTTCTACCCGGGGGGGCCTGACCTCCTACGTGCAGTACTTC. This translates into CASSSTRGGLTSYVQYF.

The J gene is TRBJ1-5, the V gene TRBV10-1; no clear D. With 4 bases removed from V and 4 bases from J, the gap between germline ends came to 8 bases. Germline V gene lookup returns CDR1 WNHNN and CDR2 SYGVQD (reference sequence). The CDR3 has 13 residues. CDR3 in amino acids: CASSAGQNQPQHF. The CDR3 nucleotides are TGCGCCAGCAGTGCGGGTCAGAATCAGCCCCAGCATTTT.

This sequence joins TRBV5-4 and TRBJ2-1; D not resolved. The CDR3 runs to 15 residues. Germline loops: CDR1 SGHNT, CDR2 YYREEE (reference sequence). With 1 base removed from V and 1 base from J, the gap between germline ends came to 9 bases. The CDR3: CASSLNLVSYNEQFF. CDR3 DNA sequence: TGTGCCAGCAGCTTGAATTTGGTTTCCTACAATGAGCAGTTCTTC. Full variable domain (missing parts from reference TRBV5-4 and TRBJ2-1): ETGVTQSPTHLIKTRGQQVTLRCSSQSGHNTVSWYQQALGQGPQFIFQYYREEENGRGNFPPRFSGLQFPNYSSELNVNALELDDSALYLCASSLNLVSYNEQFFGPGTRLTVL.

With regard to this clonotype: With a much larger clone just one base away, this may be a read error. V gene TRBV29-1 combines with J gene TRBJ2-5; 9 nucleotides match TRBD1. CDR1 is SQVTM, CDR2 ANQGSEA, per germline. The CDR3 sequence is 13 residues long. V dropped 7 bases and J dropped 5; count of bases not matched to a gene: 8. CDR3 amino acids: CSEQGADGETQYF. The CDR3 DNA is TGCAGCGAACAGGGGGCCGATGGGGAGACCCAGTACTTC.

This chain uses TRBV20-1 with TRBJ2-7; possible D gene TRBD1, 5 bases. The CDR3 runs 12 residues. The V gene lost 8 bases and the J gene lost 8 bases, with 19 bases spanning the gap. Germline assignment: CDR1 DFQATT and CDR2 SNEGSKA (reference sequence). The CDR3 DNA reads TGCAGTTACGATAGGGGTGCCCACAAGCAGTACTTC. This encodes CSYDRGAHKQYF.

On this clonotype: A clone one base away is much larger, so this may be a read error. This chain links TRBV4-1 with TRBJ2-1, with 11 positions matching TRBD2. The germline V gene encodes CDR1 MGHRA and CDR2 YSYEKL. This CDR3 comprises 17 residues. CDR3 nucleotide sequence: TGCGCCAACAGCCAAGGCGGACTAGCGGGTGACCGTGTTGAGCAGTTCTTC. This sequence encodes CANSQGGLAGDRVEQFF.

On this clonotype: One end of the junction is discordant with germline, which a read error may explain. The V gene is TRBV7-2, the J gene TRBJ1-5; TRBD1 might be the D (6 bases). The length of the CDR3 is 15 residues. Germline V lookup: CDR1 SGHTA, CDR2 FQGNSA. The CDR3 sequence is CASSLDQGSSQPQHF. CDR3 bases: TGTGCCAGCAGCTTAGACCAGGGGAGCAGTCAGCCCCAGCATTTT.

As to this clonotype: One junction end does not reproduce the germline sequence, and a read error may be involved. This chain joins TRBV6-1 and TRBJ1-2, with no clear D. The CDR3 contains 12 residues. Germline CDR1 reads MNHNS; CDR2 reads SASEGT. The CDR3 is CASNPSNYGYSF. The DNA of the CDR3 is TGTGCCAGCAATCCATCTAACTATGGCTACAGCTTC.

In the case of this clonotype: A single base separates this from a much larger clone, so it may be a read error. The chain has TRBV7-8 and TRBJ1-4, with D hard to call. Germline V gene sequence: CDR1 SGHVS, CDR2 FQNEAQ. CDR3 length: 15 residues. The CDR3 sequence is CASSLGGATNEKVFF. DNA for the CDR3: TGTGCCAGCAGCTTAGGGGGTGCAACTAATGAAAAAGTGTTTTTT. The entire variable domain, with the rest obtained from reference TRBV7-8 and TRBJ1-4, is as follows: GAGVSQSPRYKVAKRGQDVALRCDPISGHVSLFWYQQALGQGPEFLTYFQNEAQLDKSGLPSDRFFAERPEGSVSTLKIQRTQQEDSAVYLCASSLGGATNEKVFFGSGTQLSVL.

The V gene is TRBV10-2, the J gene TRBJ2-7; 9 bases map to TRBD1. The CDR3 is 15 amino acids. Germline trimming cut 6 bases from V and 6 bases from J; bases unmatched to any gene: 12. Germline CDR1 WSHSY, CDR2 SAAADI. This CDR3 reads CASSGVSGQGFEQYF. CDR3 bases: TGCGCCAGCAGCGGGGTTTCGGGACAGGGATTCGAGCAGTACTTC.

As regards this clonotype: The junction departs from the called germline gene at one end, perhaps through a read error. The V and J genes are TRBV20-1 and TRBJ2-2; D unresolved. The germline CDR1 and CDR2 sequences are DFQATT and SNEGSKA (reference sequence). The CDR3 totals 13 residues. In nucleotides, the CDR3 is TGCAGCGCTAGAATAACGGATCCCGGGGAGCTGTTTTTT. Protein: CSARITDPGELFF.

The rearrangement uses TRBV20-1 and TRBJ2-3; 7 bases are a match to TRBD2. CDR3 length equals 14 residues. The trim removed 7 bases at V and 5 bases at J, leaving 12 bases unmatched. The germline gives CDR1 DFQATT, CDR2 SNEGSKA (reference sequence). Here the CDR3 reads CSDAGVADKDTQYF. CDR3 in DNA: TGCAGTGACGCGGGGGTAGCGGACAAAGATACGCAGTATTTT.

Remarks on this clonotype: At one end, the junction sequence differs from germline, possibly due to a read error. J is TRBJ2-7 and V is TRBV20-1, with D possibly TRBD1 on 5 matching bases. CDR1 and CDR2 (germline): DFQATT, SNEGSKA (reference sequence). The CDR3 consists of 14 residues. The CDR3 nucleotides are TGTAGTGCCCCGGCCGCCGCCAAGGGGTACGAGCAGTACTTC. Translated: CSAPAAAKGYEQYF.

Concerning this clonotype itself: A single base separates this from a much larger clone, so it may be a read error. This CDR3 is CASSPNRAGTEAFF. The CDR3 DNA reads as TGTGCCAGCAGTCCTAACAGGGCTGGAACTGAAGCTTTCTTT. V and J are TRBV6-2 or TRBV6-3 and TRBJ1-1; TRBD1 might be the D (6 bases). Trimming removed 5 bases at V and 5 bases at J, with 15 bases between. This CDR3 has 14 residues. Germline V lookup: CDR1 MNHEY, CDR2 SVGEGT.

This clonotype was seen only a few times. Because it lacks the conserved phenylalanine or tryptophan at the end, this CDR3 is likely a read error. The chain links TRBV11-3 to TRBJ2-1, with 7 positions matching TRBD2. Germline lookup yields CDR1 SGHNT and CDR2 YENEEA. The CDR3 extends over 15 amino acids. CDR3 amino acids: CASSLGASGGGEQFL. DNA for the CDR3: TGTGCCAGTAGCTTAGGAGCTAGCGGAGGAGGGGAACAGTTCTTG.

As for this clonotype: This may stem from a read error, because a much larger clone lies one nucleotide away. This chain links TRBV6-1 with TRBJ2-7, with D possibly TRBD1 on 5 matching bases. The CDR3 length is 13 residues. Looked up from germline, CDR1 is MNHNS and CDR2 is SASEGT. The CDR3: CDSSVTGSYEQYF. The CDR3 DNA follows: TGTGACAGCAGTGTAACAGGCTCCTACGAGCAGTACTTC.

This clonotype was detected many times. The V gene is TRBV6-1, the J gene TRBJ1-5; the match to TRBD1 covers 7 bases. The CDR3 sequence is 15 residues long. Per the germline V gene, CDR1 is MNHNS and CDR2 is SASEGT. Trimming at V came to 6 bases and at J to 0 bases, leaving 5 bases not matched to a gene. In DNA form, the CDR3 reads TGTGCCAGCAGATTACAGGGGTATAGCAATCAGCCCCAGCATTTT. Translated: CASRLQGYSNQPQHF.

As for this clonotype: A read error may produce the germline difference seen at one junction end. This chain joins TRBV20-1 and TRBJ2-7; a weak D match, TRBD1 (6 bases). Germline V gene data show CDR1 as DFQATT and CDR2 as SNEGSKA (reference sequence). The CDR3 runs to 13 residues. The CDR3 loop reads CIASRSRGYEQYF. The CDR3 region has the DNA TGCATTGCTAGTCGCTCCAGGGGCTACGAGCAGTACTTC.

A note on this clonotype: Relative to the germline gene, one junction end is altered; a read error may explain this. CDR3 loop: CGSSFADTVGTEAFF. The CDR3 nucleotides are TGTGGCAGCAGCTTTGCCGACACGGTCGGTACTGAAGCTTTCTTT. V is TRBV11-3 and J is TRBJ1-1; D uncertain. The CDR3 length is 15 residues. Germline lookup yields CDR1 SGHNT and CDR2 YENEEA.

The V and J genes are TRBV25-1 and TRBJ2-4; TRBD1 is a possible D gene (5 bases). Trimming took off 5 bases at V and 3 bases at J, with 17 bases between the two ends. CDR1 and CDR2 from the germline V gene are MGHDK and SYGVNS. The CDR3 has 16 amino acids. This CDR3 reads CASSPRTVQGKNIQYF. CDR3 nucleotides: TGTGCCAGCAGTCCCAGGACGGTCCAGGGCAAAAACATTCAGTACTTC.

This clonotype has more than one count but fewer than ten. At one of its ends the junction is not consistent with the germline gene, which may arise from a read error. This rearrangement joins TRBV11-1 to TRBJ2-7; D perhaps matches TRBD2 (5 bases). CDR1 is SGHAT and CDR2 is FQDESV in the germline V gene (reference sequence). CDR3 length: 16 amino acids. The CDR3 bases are TGTGCCAGTAGCTTAGCGTTTTGTGACAACTCCTACGAGCAGTACTTC. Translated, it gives CASSLAFCDNSYEQYF.

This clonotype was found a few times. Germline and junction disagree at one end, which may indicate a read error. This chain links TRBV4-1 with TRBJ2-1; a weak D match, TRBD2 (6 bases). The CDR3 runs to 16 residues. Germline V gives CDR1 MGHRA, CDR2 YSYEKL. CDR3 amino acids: CASSLRSDGSRNGQFF. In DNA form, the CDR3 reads TGCGCCAGTAGCCTAAGGTCTGACGGGAGTCGTAATGGGCAGTTCTTC.